The next 28 T cell receptor beta chains were all read from a single sample in a study of spatial heterogeneity in lung cancer. TCRdb passed the 5' RACE reads through MiXCR, listing each CDR3 protein once. This table has roughly 120,000 distinct CDR3 sequences, 10% to 15% appearing once. The time point was: blood at routine non-recurrence follow-up after resection. Unsorted tumor, nontumor lung tissue or cryopreserved PBMC supplied the whole RNA. Sequenced here: PBMCs, sampled at follow-up. These receptors were collected from a male donor with early-stage non-small cell lung cancer.

In this sample, this clonotype turned up many times. V gene TRBV29-1 combines with J gene TRBJ2-7; D unclear. Germline V CDR1 and CDR2: SQVTM, ANQGSEA. V dropped 3 bases and J dropped 9 bases, with 15 bases sitting between them. The CDR3 is 12 amino acids. The CDR3 is CSVESGTGRQYF. CDR3 bases: TGCAGCGTTGAGTCAGGAACCGGACGGCAGTACTTC.

This chain uses TRBV12-3 or TRBV12-4 with TRBJ2-1; D is tentatively TRBD1 or TRBD2 (6 bases each). CDR3 size: 16 residues. Between the trimmed V and J ends, which lost 10 bases and 7 bases, there was a span of 26 bases. CDR3 loop: CATSRRTGATGNEQFF. CDR3 nucleotide sequence: TGTGCCACCTCAAGACGAACGGGGGCGACGGGGAATGAGCAGTTCTTC.

This clonotype was detected ten times or more. V is TRBV20-1 and J is TRBJ1-1; D is unclear. V was trimmed by 0 bases and J by 5 bases, leaving 13 bases between them. The CDR3 runs to 14 residues. Looked up from germline, CDR1 is DFQATT and CDR2 is SNEGSKA (reference sequence). The CDR3 sequence: CSARDPGGRTEAFF. CDR3 sequence (DNA): TGCAGTGCTAGAGATCCGGGAGGAAGAACTGAAGCTTTCTTT.

The DNA of the CDR3 is TGTGCCAGCAGGCTACAGGGGGACACTGAAGCTTTCTTT. It translates to CASRLQGDTEAFF. The chain uses TRBV2 and TRBJ1-1, with 8 bases fitting TRBD1. This CDR3 spans 13 amino acids. CDR1 and CDR2 from the germline V gene are SNHLY and FYNNEI. V dropped 6 bases and J dropped 3; count of bases not matched to a gene: 3.

This clonotype was seen only a few times. The chain joins TRBV5-1 to TRBJ1-4; no clear D gene. The CDR3 runs 13 residues. Trimming pared 4 bases from V and 5 bases from J, leaving 9 bases between. Germline assignment: CDR1 SGHRS and CDR2 YFSETQ. The CDR3 region is CASSPAVNEKLFF. CDR3 nucleotide sequence: TGCGCCAGCAGCCCCGCAGTCAATGAAAAACTGTTTTTT.

This clonotype came up many times. The CDR3 nucleotides are TGTGCCAGCATCCCAGGGAGGGGTGGCTACGAGCAGTACTTC. This gives the protein CASIPGRGGYEQYF. The genes are TRBV6-6 and TRBJ2-7; TRBD2 matches at 7 bases. Germline trimming cut 7 bases from V and 3 bases from J; bases unmatched to any gene: 9. This CDR3 has 14 amino acids. Germline values: CDR1 MNHNY, CDR2 SVGAGI (reference sequence).

This clonotype was counted at least ten times. The gene calls are TRBV2 and TRBJ2-7; D call uncertain. Trimming took 8 bases from V and 5 from J, leaving 28 bases between them. The CDR3 consists of 17 residues. Germline loops: CDR1 SNHLY, CDR2 FYNNEI. The DNA for the CDR3 is TGTGCCAGCGGACGGACGAAGGAACCTTCCGGATTCGACGAGCAGTACTTC. Protein product: CASGRTKEPSGFDEQYF. The full variable domain, with the rest looked up from reference TRBV2 and TRBJ2-7, is EPEVTQTPSHQVTQMGQEVILRCVPISNHLYFYWYRQILGQKVEFLVSFYNNEISEKSEIFDDQFSVERPDGSNFTLKIRSTKLEDSAMYFCASGRTKEPSGFDEQYFGPGTRLTVT.

This clonotype has more than one count but fewer than ten. This rearrangement joins TRBV5-1 to TRBJ2-5, with a weak D call TRBD1 (6 bases). Germline-derived CDR1 and CDR2 are SGHRS and YFSETQ. The CDR3 has 14 residues. The ends were cut back, 2 bases at V and 5 bases at J, with 13 bases in the middle. CDR3 DNA sequence: TGCGCCAGCAGCTTTACAGGGCGATGGGAGACCCAGTACTTC. Its protein product is CASSFTGRWETQYF.

The chain joins TRBV9 to TRBJ2-2, with D possibly being TRBD1 or TRBD2 (5 bases each). The CDR3 runs to 15 residues. With 3 bases removed from V and 6 bases from J, the gap between germline ends came to 15 bases. Germline lookup yields CDR1 SGDLS and CDR2 YYNGEE. CDR3 sequence reads: CASSEGRGFAGELFF. The CDR3 bases are TGTGCCAGCAGCGAGGGGCGCGGGTTCGCCGGGGAGCTGTTTTTT.

In its sample, this clonotype was seen a few times. The chain combines TRBV29-1 with TRBJ2-1; no clear D. CDR1 SQVTM and CDR2 ANQGSEA come from the germline V gene. This CDR3 is built from 14 residues. V lost 7 bases and J 6 bases, leaving 19 bases between the germline ends. The CDR3 is CSASTETAINEQFF. In DNA, the CDR3 is TGCAGCGCCTCAACAGAAACAGCCATCAATGAGCAGTTCTTC.

This clonotype was recorded a few times. The rearrangement links TRBV6-5 to TRBJ1-2; D is unclear. The length of the CDR3 is 18 residues. The V end was cut by 6 bases, the J end by 5 bases, with 28 bases between. Germline lookup yields CDR1 MNHEY and CDR2 SVGAGI. The CDR3 DNA reads as TGTGCCAGCAGGCGACCAGAGATAGCGTTTTTTTCAGAGTATGGCTACACCTTC. Protein sequence: CASRRPEIAFFSEYGYTF.

The sample holds a few counts of this clonotype. The rearrangement joins TRBV6-5 to TRBJ1-5; TRBD1 might be the D (5 bases). Germline V gene sequence: CDR1 MNHEY, CDR2 SVGAGI. V lost 6 bases and J lost 4, with 10 bases in between. The CDR3 totals 13 residues. The CDR3 region has the DNA TGTGCCAGCAGGTTCAGGGATAATCAGCCCCAGCATTTT. Protein sequence: CASRFRDNQPQHF.

This clonotype was found many times. This chain links TRBV6-1 with TRBJ1-2, with D perhaps TRBD1 (5 bases). Trimming shortened V by 6 bases and J by 6 bases, and 26 bases separated the two germline ends. CDR1 MNHNS and CDR2 SASEGT come from the germline V gene. The CDR3 runs to 17 residues. CDR3 protein: CASRINQGHALRHGYTF. For the CDR3, the DNA is TGTGCCAGCAGGATAAATCAAGGACACGCACTACGTCATGGCTACACCTTC.

This clonotype was found many times. This chain joins TRBV3-1 and TRBJ2-1, with a weak D call TRBD1 (6 bases). The CDR3 totals 16 residues. Deletions cut 4 bases from V and 4 bases from J, with 17 bases between. The germline V gene has CDR1 LGHDT and CDR2 YNNKEL (reference sequence). Here the CDR3 DNA reads TGTGCCAGCAGCCGTTCCGGACAGCTGATTTACAATGAGCAGTTCTTC. This gives the protein CASSRSGQLIYNEQFF.

This clonotype has a handful of counts. V gene TRBV15 combines with J gene TRBJ2-3; 9 bases fit TRBD2. CDR3 length: 15 amino acids. V dropped 8 bases and J dropped 2; count of bases not matched to a gene: 8. Germline V gene data show CDR1 as LNHNV and CDR2 as YYDKDF (reference sequence). The CDR3 spells CATAGQRGVTDTQYF. Here the CDR3 DNA reads TGTGCCACCGCTGGGCAGCGGGGGGTCACAGATACGCAGTATTTT.

The sample holds a few counts of this clonotype. The chain is built from TRBV4-1 and TRBJ2-5; no definite D call. Trimming took 1 base from V and 5 from J, leaving 11 bases between them. The germline V gene has CDR1 MGHRA and CDR2 YSYEKL. The CDR3 has 14 amino acids. CDR3 coding DNA: TGCGCCAGCAGCCAAGGGTCGGCTGGGGAGACCCAGTACTTC. Translation: CASSQGSAGETQYF.

This clonotype was counted ten times or more. V usage is TRBV9 and J usage is TRBJ1-3; D is unresolved. The CDR3 contains 14 residues. Between the trimmed V and J ends, which lost 0 bases and 0 bases, there was a span of 4 bases. Per germline, CDR1 SGDLS and CDR2 YYNGEE. This chain's CDR3 is CASSVAASGNTIYF. CDR3 bases: TGTGCCAGCAGCGTAGCTGCCTCTGGAAACACCATATATTTT.

The chain recombines TRBV5-6 with TRBJ1-2; 7 nucleotides match TRBD1. V was pared by 3 bases and J by 4 bases, with 9 bases of the junction left unmatched. Germline V gene data show CDR1 as SGHDT and CDR2 as YYEEEE. The CDR3 length is 15 residues. The DNA of the CDR3 is TGTGCCAGCAGCTCTACAGGGGTAGGAAGCTATGGCTACACCTTC. This sequence encodes CASSSTGVGSYGYTF.

This clonotype occurred many times. The J gene is TRBJ2-7, the V gene TRBV28, with a possible D match to TRBD1 (6 bases). Germline CDR1 reads MDHEN; CDR2 reads SYDVKM. The CDR3 contains 16 residues. Between the trimmed V and J ends, which lost 6 bases and 2 bases, there was a span of 20 bases. Here the CDR3 reads CASRMRPGHRTYEQYF. CDR3 bases: TGTGCCAGCAGAATGAGACCGGGACATCGGACCTACGAGCAGTACTTC.

V usage is TRBV24-1 and J usage is TRBJ2-7; D possibly corresponds to TRBD1 (6 bases). The length of the CDR3 is 13 residues. The V end was cut by 3 bases, the J end by 6 bases, with 11 bases between. Germline CDR1 and CDR2: KGHDR and SFDVKD. CDR3 DNA sequence: TGTGCCACCAGTGATCCAGGGGTATCCGAGCAGTACTTC. Its protein product is CATSDPGVSEQYF.

This clonotype has at least ten counts. This rearrangement joins TRBV5-1 to TRBJ2-5; maybe TRBD1 (6 bases). V dropped 3 bases and J dropped 1 base, with 10 bases sitting between them. From germline, CDR1 is SGHRS and CDR2 YFSETQ. The CDR3 is made up of 14 amino acids. The CDR3 loop reads CASSSPGAQETQYF. CDR3 nucleotide sequence: TGCGCCAGCAGCTCTCCAGGGGCCCAAGAGACCCAGTACTTC. Filled out from reference TRBV5-1 and TRBJ2-5, the complete variable domain reads KAGVTQTPRYLIKTRGQQVTLSCSPISGHRSVSWYQQTPGQGLQFLFEYFSETQRNKGNFPGRFSGRQFSNSRSEMNVSTLELGDSALYLCASSSPGAQETQYFGPGTRLLVL.

In its sample, this clonotype was seen many times. The J gene is TRBJ2-5, the V gene TRBV5-5; TRBD2 is a possible D gene (6 bases). Germline V gene sequence: CDR1 SGHKS, CDR2 YYEKEE (reference sequence). V gave up 4 bases and J gave up 4 bases, with 14 bases separating them. The CDR3 runs to 14 residues. CDR3 sequence (DNA): TGTGCCAGCAGCCGGCGCGGGGTTCCAGAGACCCAGTACTTC. Its protein is CASSRRGVPETQYF.

Many counts were recorded for this clonotype. The chain couples TRBV4-3 to TRBJ1-2; 9 positions match TRBD1. V lost 4 bases to trimming and J lost 5 bases; unmatched junction nucleotides: 14. CDR3 length equals 17 residues. Per germline, CDR1 LGHNA and CDR2 YSLEER. This CDR3 is CASSLRPPGQGGYGYTF. In nucleotides, the CDR3 is TGCGCCAGCAGCCTTCGGCCTCCGGGACAGGGTGGTTATGGCTACACCTTC.

This clonotype occurred many times. The chain's CDR3 is CASSQAAGGRGETQYF. DNA of the CDR3: TGTGCCAGCAGCCAAGCTGCGGGGGGGCGTGGAGAGACCCAGTACTTC. The V and J genes are TRBV4-2 and TRBJ2-5, with TRBD2 matching 9 bases. The CDR3 sequence is 16 residues long. With V trimmed by 1 base and J by 4 bases, 7 bases remained unmatched. The germline V gene encodes CDR1 LGHNA and CDR2 YNFKEQ.

This clonotype has ten or more counts. This CDR3 reads CASSLGKGQSEEQYF. The CDR3 region has the DNA TGCGCCAGCAGCTTGGGTAAAGGACAGTCTGAGGAGCAGTACTTC. The chain employs TRBV5-1 and TRBJ2-7; D is possibly TRBD1 (6 bases). Germline CDR1 reads SGHRS; CDR2 reads YFSETQ. The V and J ends lost 0 bases and 7 bases respectively, with 17 bases between them. This CDR3 is built from 15 residues.

V gene TRBV6-2 or TRBV6-3 combines with J gene TRBJ2-7; 7 nucleotides align to TRBD1. Germline values: CDR1 MNHEY, CDR2 SVGEGT. The CDR3 length is 15 residues. V trimming: 5 bases; J trimming: 3 bases; junction bases outside the gene matches: 10. Here the CDR3 reads CASSLRQGAFYEQYF. The CDR3 DNA sequence: TGTGCCAGCAGTCTTCGACAGGGAGCCTTCTACGAGCAGTACTTC.

This clonotype was counted between two and nine times. This sequence joins TRBV7-9 and TRBJ1-1, with 8 bases identical to TRBD1. Losses at the gene ends were 5 bases for V and 7 bases for J; bases not matched to a gene: 3. The length of the CDR3 is 12 residues. CDR1 and CDR2 from the germline V gene are SEHNR and FQNEAQ (reference sequence). CDR3 loop: CASSRTGFEAFF. As DNA, the CDR3 is TGTGCCAGCAGCCGGACAGGGTTTGAAGCTTTCTTT. The entire variable domain, with the rest obtained from reference TRBV7-9 and TRBJ1-1, is as follows: DTGVSQNPRHKITKRGQNVTFRCDPISEHNRLYWYRQTLGQGPEFLTYFQNEAQLEKSRLLSDRFSAERPKGSFSTLEIQRTEQGDSAMYLCASSRTGFEAFFGQGTRLTVV.

The chain employs TRBV7-9 and TRBJ1-4; possible D gene TRBD1, 6 bases. V shed 3 bases and J shed 5 bases, with 10 bases lying between them. The CDR3 is 14 amino acids. Germline values: CDR1 SEHNR, CDR2 FQNEAQ (reference sequence). CDR3 region: CASSFSTGNEKLFF. The CDR3 region has the DNA TGTGCCAGCAGCTTCTCCACAGGGAATGAAAAACTGTTTTTT.